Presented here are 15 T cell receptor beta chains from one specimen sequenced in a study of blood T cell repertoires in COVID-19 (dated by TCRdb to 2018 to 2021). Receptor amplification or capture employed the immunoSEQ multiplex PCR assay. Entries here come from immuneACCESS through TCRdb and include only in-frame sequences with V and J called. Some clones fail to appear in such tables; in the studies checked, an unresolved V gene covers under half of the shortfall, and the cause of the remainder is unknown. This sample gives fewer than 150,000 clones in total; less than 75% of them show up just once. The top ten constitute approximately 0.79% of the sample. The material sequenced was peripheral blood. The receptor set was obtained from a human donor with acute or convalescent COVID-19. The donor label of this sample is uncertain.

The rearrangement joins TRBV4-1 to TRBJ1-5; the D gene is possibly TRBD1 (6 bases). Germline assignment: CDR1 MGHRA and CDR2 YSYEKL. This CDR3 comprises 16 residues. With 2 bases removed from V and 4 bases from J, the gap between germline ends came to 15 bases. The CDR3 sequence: CASSQRVGTTNQPQHF. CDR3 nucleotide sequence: TGCGCCAGCAGCCAAAGAGTAGGGACAACGAATCAGCCCCAGCATTTT.

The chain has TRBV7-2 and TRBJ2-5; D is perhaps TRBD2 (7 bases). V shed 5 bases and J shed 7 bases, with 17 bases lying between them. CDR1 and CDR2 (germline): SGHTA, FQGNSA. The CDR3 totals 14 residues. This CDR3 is CASSPGREQGTQYF. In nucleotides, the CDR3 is TGTGCCAGCAGCCCTGGGAGGGAACAGGGGACCCAGTACTTC.

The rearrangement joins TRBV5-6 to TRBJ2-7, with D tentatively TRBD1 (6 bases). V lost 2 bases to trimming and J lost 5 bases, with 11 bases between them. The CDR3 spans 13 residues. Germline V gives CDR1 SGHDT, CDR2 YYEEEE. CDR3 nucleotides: TGTGCCAGCAGCTTCGTACAGGGCCACGAGCAGTACGTC. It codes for CASSFVQGHEQYV.

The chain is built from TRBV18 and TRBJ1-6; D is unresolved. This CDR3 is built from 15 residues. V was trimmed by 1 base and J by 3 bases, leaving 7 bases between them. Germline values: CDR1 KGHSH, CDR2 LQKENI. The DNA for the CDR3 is TGTGCCAGCTCACCACTCGGGGTCTATAATTCACCCCTCCACTTT. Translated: CASSPLGVYNSPLHF.

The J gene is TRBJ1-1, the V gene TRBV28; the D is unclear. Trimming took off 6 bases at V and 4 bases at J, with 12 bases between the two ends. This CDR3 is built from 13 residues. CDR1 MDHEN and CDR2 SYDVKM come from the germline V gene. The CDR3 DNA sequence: TGTGCCAGCAGGGCGGGAATGGGCACTGAAGCTTTCTTT. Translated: CASRAGMGTEAFF.

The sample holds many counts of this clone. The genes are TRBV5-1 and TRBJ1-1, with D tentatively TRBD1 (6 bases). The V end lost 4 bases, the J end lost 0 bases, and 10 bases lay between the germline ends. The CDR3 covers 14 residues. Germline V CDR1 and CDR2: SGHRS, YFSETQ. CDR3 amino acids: CASSAQGMNTEAFF. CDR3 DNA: TGCGCCAGCAGCGCACAGGGAATGAACACTGAAGCTTTCTTT.

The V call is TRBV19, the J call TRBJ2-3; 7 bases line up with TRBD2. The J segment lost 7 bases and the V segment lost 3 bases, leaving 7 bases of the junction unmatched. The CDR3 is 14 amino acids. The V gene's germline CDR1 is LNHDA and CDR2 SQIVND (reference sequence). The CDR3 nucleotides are TGTGCCAGTAGTATCGCGGGGGAGGGAAATACGCAGTATTTT. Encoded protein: CASSIAGEGNTQYF.

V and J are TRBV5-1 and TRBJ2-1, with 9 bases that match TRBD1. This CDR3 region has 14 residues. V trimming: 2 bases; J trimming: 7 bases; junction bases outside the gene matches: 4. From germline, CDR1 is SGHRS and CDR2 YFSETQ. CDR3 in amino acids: CASSFRGQGNEQFF. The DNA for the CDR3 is TGCGCCAGCAGCTTTCGAGGACAGGGGAATGAGCAGTTCTTC.

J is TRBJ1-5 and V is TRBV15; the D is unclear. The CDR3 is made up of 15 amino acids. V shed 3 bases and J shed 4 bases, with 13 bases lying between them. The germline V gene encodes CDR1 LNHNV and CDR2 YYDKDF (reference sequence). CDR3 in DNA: TGTGCCACCAGCAGCCACTCGCTTCGAAATCAGCCCCAGCATTTT. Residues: CATSSHSLRNQPQHF.

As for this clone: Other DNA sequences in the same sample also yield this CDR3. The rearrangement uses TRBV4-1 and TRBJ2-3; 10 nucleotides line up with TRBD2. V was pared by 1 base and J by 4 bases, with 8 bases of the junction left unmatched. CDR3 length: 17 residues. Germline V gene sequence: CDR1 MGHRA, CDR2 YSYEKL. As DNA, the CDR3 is TGCGCCAGCAGCCAAGTCATTCTAGCGGGGGCTTCAGATACGCAGTATTTT. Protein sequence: CASSQVILAGASDTQYF.

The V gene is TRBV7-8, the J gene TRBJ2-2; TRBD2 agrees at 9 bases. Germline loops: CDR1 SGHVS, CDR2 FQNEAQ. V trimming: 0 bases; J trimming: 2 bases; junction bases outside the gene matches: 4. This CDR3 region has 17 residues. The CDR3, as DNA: TGTGCCAGCAGCTTAGCGGTAGCGGGGGAAAACACCGGGGAGCTGTTTTTT. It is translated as CASSLAVAGENTGELFF.

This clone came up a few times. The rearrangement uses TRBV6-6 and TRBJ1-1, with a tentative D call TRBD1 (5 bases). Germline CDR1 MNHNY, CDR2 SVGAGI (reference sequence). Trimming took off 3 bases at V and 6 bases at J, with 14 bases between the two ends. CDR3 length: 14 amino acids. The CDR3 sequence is CASSYSGRAPEAFF. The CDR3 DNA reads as TGTGCCAGCAGTTATAGCGGCAGGGCCCCTGAAGCTTTCTTT.

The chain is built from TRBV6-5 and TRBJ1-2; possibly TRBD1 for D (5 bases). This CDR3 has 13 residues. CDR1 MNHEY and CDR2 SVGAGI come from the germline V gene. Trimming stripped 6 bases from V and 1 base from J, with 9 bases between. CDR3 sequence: CASRETVNYGYTF. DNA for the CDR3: TGTGCCAGCAGAGAGACAGTTAACTATGGCTACACCTTC.

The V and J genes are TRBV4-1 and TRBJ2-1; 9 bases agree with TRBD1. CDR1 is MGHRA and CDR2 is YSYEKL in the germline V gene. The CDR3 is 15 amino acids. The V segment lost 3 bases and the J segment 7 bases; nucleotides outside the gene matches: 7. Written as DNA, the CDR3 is TGCGCCAGCAGCCAGCTGGGACAGGGCAGGAATGAGCAGTTCTTC. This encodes CASSQLGQGRNEQFF.

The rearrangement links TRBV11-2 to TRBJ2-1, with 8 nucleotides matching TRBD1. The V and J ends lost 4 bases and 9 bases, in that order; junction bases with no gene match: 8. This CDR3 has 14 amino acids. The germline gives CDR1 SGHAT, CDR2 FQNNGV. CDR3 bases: TGTGCCAGCAGCTCCCGGACAGGGATGATTGAGCAGTTCTTC. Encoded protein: CASSSRTGMIEQFF.